This entry lists 28 T cell receptor beta chains sequenced from one sample in a study of regulatory T cells in long-lasting Graves disease. Through Arm-PCR of CDR3 regions and iRepertoire HTBI primers, TCR beta libraries were built. Each CDR3 protein is one row after TCRdb ran MiXCR on the multiplex PCR reads. The data hold fewer than 350,000 distinct CDR3 sequences, with approximately 20% observed a single time. Documented time point: newly diagnosed GD, antithyroid drugs for less than 3 months. RNA extracted from PBMCs served as the sequencing template. Sequencing used peripheral blood mononuclear cells (PBMCs), obtained at new diagnosis, from a patient treated with antithyroid drugs. The receptors shown here come from a female donor with Graves disease.

This clonotype was counted at least ten times. This rearrangement joins TRBV29-1 to TRBJ1-1; a possible D gene is TRBD1 (5 bases). The CDR3 is 14 residues long. The germline gives CDR1 SQVTM, CDR2 ANQGSEA. V was clipped by 6 bases and J by 1 base, with 15 bases between them. The CDR3 DNA follows: TGCAGCGTGCCGACAGACACCAGGAACACTGAAGCTTTCTTT. It is translated as CSVPTDTRNTEAFF.

At least ten counts were recorded for this clonotype. DNA for the CDR3: TGTGCCAGCAGTTTAGGAAGGGGGCAGGGAACTAATGAAAAACTGTTTTTT. The encoded protein is CASSLGRGQGTNEKLFF. This rearrangement joins TRBV27 to TRBJ1-4; 7 bases are a match to TRBD1. The CDR3 contains 17 residues. With 2 bases clipped from V and 1 base from J, the junction kept 7 bases outside the gene matches. The V gene's germline CDR1 is MNHEY and CDR2 SMNVEV (reference sequence).

At least ten counts were recorded for this clonotype. The gene calls are TRBV19 and TRBJ1-1; D remains unclear. Deletions cut 3 bases from V and 1 base from J, with 15 bases between. In germline, CDR1 is LNHDA, CDR2 SQIVND (reference sequence). The CDR3 has 16 amino acids. DNA for the CDR3: TGTGCCAGTAGTATGGGTCTGGGTGGGAGGAACACTGAAGCTTTCTTT. Residues: CASSMGLGGRNTEAFF.

This clonotype was detected many times. The CDR3 loop reads CASSLSSDRGLNSPLHF. The CDR3 nucleotides are TGTGCCAGCAGCCTCTCTTCGGACAGGGGGCTTAATTCACCCCTCCACTTT. The chain has TRBV7-2 and TRBJ1-6, with TRBD1 matching over 11 bases. V shed 5 bases, J shed 6 bases, and the junction held 9 bases outside the gene matches. The CDR3 totals 17 residues. Germline lookup yields CDR1 SGHTA and CDR2 FQGNSA.

This clonotype was observed at least ten times. The chain carries TRBV20-1 and TRBJ2-3, with a tentative D call TRBD1 (5 bases). The germline V and J ends were trimmed by 3 bases and 2 bases, with 9 bases remaining between them. The CDR3 runs 13 residues. Germline loops: CDR1 DFQATT, CDR2 SNEGSKA (reference sequence). The CDR3 bases are TGCAGTGCTAGGTCCAGGGCCACAGATACGCAGTATTTT. Amino acid sequence: CSARSRATDTQYF.

This clonotype has a count of ten or more. The rearrangement uses TRBV24-1 and TRBJ2-3; no definite D call. This CDR3 comprises 13 residues. Germline CDR1 reads KGHDR; CDR2 reads SFDVKD. V was shortened by 4 bases and J by 2 bases, with 6 bases between the two germline ends. CDR3 sequence (DNA): TGTGCCACCAGTGACCAAAACACAGATACGCAGTATTTT. The encoded protein is CATSDQNTDTQYF.

As regards this clonotype: An end of the junction does not agree with germline; a read error may underlie this. This chain links TRBV7-9 with TRBJ2-7; 9 bases match TRBD2. Germline lookup yields CDR1 SEHNR and CDR2 FQNEAQ (reference sequence). The CDR3 length is 15 residues. CDR3 amino acids: CASSFGSGSTHEQYF. In nucleotides, the CDR3 is TGTGCCAGCAGCTTTGGTAGCGGGAGCACCCACGAACAGTACTTC.

The chain recombines TRBV20-1 with TRBJ2-1; 7 nucleotides agree with TRBD2. Looked up from germline, CDR1 is DFQATT and CDR2 is SNEGSKA (reference sequence). Trimming cost V 4 bases and J 4 bases; bases outside gene matches: 4. CDR3 size: 13 residues. The CDR3 protein is CSATEREYNEQFF. The DNA of the CDR3 is TGCAGTGCTACCGAGCGGGAATACAATGAGCAGTTCTTC.

In its sample, this clonotype was seen many times. The rearrangement joins TRBV5-1 to TRBJ2-1, with 7 bases aligning to TRBD2. The germline V gene has CDR1 SGHRS and CDR2 YFSETQ. Trimming took 5 bases from V and 3 from J; bases not matched to a gene: 5. The CDR3 spans 14 residues. This chain's CDR3 is CASSLADHYNEQFF. CDR3 bases: TGCGCCAGCAGTCTAGCGGACCACTACAATGAGCAGTTCTTC.

The V call is TRBV6-1, the J call TRBJ2-7, with TRBD1 identical over 8 bases. The germline V gene encodes CDR1 MNHNS and CDR2 SASEGT. The CDR3 loop spans 12 amino acids. V lost 8 bases, J lost 7 bases, and 7 bases stayed unmatched. CDR3 sequence (DNA): TGTGCCAGCGACCAGGGGGCGTATGAGCAGTACTTC. This translates into CASDQGAYEQYF.

The chain carries TRBV28 and TRBJ2-2, with 12 bases fitting TRBD2. This CDR3 spans 15 amino acids. The germline gives CDR1 MDHEN, CDR2 SYDVKM. J was trimmed by 5 bases and V by 5 bases; bases with no gene match: 3. The CDR3 sequence: CASSRLAGVTGELFF. The DNA for the CDR3 is TGTGCCAGCAGTAGACTAGCGGGAGTTACCGGGGAGCTGTTTTTT.

This clonotype was recorded at least ten times. Relative to the germline gene, one junction end is altered; a read error may explain this. The genes are TRBV25-1 and TRBJ1-1, with D perhaps TRBD1 (6 bases). The CDR3 runs 14 residues. Germline CDR1 is MGHDK and CDR2 is SYGVNS. The CDR3 protein is CASRESGANTEAFF. Here the CDR3 DNA reads TGTGCCAGCAGAGAATCGGGGGCTAACACTGAAGCTTTCTTT.

This clonotype was recorded many times. The V gene is TRBV24-1, the J gene TRBJ2-2; 9 bases are a match to TRBD2. Germline values: CDR1 KGHDR, CDR2 SFDVKD. The CDR3 is made up of 19 amino acids. V dropped 4 bases and J dropped 0; count of bases not matched to a gene: 11. CDR3 region: CATSDPARGGESNTGELFF. CDR3 coding DNA: TGTGCCACCAGTGACCCAGCGCGGGGGGGAGAATCGAACACCGGGGAGCTGTTTTTT.

This clonotype was seen ten or more times. The chain couples TRBV7-9 to TRBJ1-1, with TRBD1 as a possible D gene (6 bases). The CDR3 runs 12 residues. V shed 5 bases and J shed 6 bases, with 10 bases lying between them. Germline V gene lookup returns CDR1 SEHNR and CDR2 FQNEAQ (reference sequence). The chain's CDR3 is CASSAGGPEAFF. The CDR3 DNA sequence: TGTGCCAGCAGCGCCGGGGGCCCTGAAGCTTTCTTT.

V usage is TRBV7-2 and J usage is TRBJ2-1, with TRBD2 as a possible D gene (6 bases). Trimming pared 4 bases from V and 5 bases from J, leaving 27 bases between. The CDR3 contains 19 residues. CDR1 is SGHTA, CDR2 FQGNSA, per germline. The DNA of the CDR3 is TGTGCCAGCAGCTCCTACAGCAAAAACCTAGCGAGGGTAAACAATGAGCAGTTCTTC. Translated, it gives CASSSYSKNLARVNNEQFF.

The sample holds many counts of this clonotype. The V gene is TRBV11-2, the J gene TRBJ2-1; D call uncertain. The germline V gene encodes CDR1 SGHAT and CDR2 FQNNGV. CDR3 length equals 14 residues. The V and J ends lost 3 bases and 6 bases respectively, with 12 bases between them. This CDR3 reads CASSFRLGVNEQFF. CDR3 in DNA: TGTGCCAGCAGCTTCCGCCTAGGAGTCAATGAGCAGTTCTTC.

This rearrangement joins TRBV19 to TRBJ1-1; D is possibly TRBD1 (5 bases). Germline V lookup: CDR1 LNHDA, CDR2 SQIVND (reference sequence). The CDR3 runs 16 residues. V lost 6 bases to trimming and J lost 0 bases, with 17 bases between them. The CDR3 bases are TGTGCCAGTAGCCCCCTTGGTCAGGGCTTGAACACTGAAGCTTTCTTT. The encoded protein is CASSPLGQGLNTEAFF. The entire variable domain, with the rest obtained from reference TRBV19 and TRBJ1-1, is as follows: DGGITQSPKYLFRKEGQNVTLSCEQNLNHDAMYWYRQDPGQGLRLIYYSQIVNDFQKGDIAEGYSVSREKKESFPLTVTSAQKNPTAFYLCASSPLGQGLNTEAFFGQGTRLTVV.

This clonotype was detected many times. This chain connects TRBV12-3 or TRBV12-4 to TRBJ2-7; maybe TRBD1 (6 bases). Trimming cost V 1 base and J 4 bases, with 11 bases left between them. The CDR3 is 14 amino acids. The CDR3 region is CASSLGGGTYEQYF. The DNA of the CDR3 is TGTGCCAGCAGTTTAGGTGGGGGCACGTACGAGCAGTACTTC.

The gene calls are TRBV6-1 and TRBJ1-3; D ambiguous. CDR1 and CDR2 (germline): MNHNS, SASEGT. Between the trimmed V and J ends, which lost 7 bases and 4 bases, there was a span of 17 bases. The CDR3 length is 15 residues. The CDR3 bases are TGTGCCAGCACCGACCCAAACCGTACCGGAAACACCATATATTTT. This gives the protein CASTDPNRTGNTIYF.

This clonotype was found many times. V is TRBV28 and J is TRBJ1-2, with 7 bases lining up with TRBD1. J lost 4 bases, V lost 5 bases, and 10 bases had no gene match. The germline CDR1 and CDR2 sequences are MDHEN and SYDVKM. This CDR3 is 15 amino acids long. The CDR3 bases are TGTGCCAGCAGTCCACCTGACAGGGCCGCCTATGGCTACACCTTC. Translating gives CASSPPDRAAYGYTF.

Ten or more counts support this clonotype. This chain uses TRBV5-1 with TRBJ2-4; tentatively, D is TRBD1 (5 bases). The CDR3 runs 14 residues. The germline CDR1 and CDR2 sequences are SGHRS and YFSETQ. V gave up 4 bases and J gave up 6 bases, with 14 bases separating them. CDR3 in DNA: TGCGCCAGCAGCCAGGGCTACGGTGGAAACATTCAGTACTTC. Translation gives CASSQGYGGNIQYF.

About this clonotype: The conserved closing phenylalanine or tryptophan is absent in this CDR3, likely reflecting a read error. It is unclear where the CDR3 begins or ends on the DNA, so no DNA is shown, and the CDR3 is as TCRdb lists it. The J gene is TRBJ2-3, the V gene TRBV20-1. Germline V lookup: CDR1 DFQATT, CDR2 SNEGSKA (reference sequence). The CDR3 is made up of 13 amino acids, end residues included. CDR3 protein: CSARGARTDTHYV.

V is TRBV19 and J is TRBJ2-5; D is possibly TRBD1 (5 bases). Trimming removed 9 bases from V and 4 bases from J, with 18 bases in between. Germline loops: CDR1 LNHDA, CDR2 SQIVND (reference sequence). The CDR3 is 14 amino acids. The CDR3: CASRNRQPSETQYF. DNA of the CDR3: TGTGCCAGCCGTAACCGACAGCCTTCAGAGACCCAGTACTTC.

The chain is built from TRBV27 and TRBJ1-2; D is unresolved. The CDR3 covers 14 residues. V gave up 8 bases and J gave up 8 bases, with 21 bases separating them. Germline CDR1 is MNHEY and CDR2 is SMNVEV (reference sequence). The CDR3 region is CASALAAASRGYTF. CDR3 nucleotide sequence: TGTGCCAGCGCCCTGGCGGCAGCCTCTAGAGGCTACACCTTC.

J is TRBJ1-6 and V is TRBV30; D may be TRBD1 (6 bases). The ends were cut back, 2 bases at V and 5 bases at J, with 13 bases in the middle. CDR1 and CDR2 from the germline V gene are GTSNPN and SVGIG (reference sequence). This CDR3 has 15 amino acids. CDR3 DNA: TGTGCCTGGAGTACCCTAGGGGGGGATAATTCACCCCTCCACTTT. It encodes CAWSTLGGDNSPLHF.

The sample holds many counts of this clonotype. The rearrangement uses TRBV11-2 and TRBJ2-1, with D possibly TRBD1 on 6 matching bases. This CDR3 has 15 residues. The V and J ends lost 1 base and 3 bases respectively, with 10 bases between them. Germline values: CDR1 SGHAT, CDR2 FQNNGV. CDR3 in DNA: TGTGCCAGCAGCTTAGGAGGGGGTTTCTACAATGAGCAGTTCTTC. Translation: CASSLGGGFYNEQFF.

This clonotype was observed many times. The rearrangement uses TRBV6-5 and TRBJ1-2; D not resolved. Germline V CDR1 and CDR2: MNHEY, SVGAGI. Trimming stripped 0 bases from V and 8 bases from J, with 7 bases between. The CDR3 is made up of 12 amino acids. CDR3 amino acids: CASSYSGRGYTF. In DNA form, the CDR3 reads TGTGCCAGCAGTTACTCAGGGAGAGGCTACACCTTC.

This clonotype was counted at least ten times. The V gene is TRBV6-1, the J gene TRBJ2-7; TRBD2 matches at 7 bases. Per the germline V gene, CDR1 is MNHNS and CDR2 is SASEGT. The CDR3 is 13 residues long. The V and J ends lost 7 bases and 2 bases, in that order; junction bases with no gene match: 5. Written as DNA, the CDR3 is TGTGCCAGCATCTCGACTAGCACCTACGAGCAGTACTTC. Protein: CASISTSTYEQYF.